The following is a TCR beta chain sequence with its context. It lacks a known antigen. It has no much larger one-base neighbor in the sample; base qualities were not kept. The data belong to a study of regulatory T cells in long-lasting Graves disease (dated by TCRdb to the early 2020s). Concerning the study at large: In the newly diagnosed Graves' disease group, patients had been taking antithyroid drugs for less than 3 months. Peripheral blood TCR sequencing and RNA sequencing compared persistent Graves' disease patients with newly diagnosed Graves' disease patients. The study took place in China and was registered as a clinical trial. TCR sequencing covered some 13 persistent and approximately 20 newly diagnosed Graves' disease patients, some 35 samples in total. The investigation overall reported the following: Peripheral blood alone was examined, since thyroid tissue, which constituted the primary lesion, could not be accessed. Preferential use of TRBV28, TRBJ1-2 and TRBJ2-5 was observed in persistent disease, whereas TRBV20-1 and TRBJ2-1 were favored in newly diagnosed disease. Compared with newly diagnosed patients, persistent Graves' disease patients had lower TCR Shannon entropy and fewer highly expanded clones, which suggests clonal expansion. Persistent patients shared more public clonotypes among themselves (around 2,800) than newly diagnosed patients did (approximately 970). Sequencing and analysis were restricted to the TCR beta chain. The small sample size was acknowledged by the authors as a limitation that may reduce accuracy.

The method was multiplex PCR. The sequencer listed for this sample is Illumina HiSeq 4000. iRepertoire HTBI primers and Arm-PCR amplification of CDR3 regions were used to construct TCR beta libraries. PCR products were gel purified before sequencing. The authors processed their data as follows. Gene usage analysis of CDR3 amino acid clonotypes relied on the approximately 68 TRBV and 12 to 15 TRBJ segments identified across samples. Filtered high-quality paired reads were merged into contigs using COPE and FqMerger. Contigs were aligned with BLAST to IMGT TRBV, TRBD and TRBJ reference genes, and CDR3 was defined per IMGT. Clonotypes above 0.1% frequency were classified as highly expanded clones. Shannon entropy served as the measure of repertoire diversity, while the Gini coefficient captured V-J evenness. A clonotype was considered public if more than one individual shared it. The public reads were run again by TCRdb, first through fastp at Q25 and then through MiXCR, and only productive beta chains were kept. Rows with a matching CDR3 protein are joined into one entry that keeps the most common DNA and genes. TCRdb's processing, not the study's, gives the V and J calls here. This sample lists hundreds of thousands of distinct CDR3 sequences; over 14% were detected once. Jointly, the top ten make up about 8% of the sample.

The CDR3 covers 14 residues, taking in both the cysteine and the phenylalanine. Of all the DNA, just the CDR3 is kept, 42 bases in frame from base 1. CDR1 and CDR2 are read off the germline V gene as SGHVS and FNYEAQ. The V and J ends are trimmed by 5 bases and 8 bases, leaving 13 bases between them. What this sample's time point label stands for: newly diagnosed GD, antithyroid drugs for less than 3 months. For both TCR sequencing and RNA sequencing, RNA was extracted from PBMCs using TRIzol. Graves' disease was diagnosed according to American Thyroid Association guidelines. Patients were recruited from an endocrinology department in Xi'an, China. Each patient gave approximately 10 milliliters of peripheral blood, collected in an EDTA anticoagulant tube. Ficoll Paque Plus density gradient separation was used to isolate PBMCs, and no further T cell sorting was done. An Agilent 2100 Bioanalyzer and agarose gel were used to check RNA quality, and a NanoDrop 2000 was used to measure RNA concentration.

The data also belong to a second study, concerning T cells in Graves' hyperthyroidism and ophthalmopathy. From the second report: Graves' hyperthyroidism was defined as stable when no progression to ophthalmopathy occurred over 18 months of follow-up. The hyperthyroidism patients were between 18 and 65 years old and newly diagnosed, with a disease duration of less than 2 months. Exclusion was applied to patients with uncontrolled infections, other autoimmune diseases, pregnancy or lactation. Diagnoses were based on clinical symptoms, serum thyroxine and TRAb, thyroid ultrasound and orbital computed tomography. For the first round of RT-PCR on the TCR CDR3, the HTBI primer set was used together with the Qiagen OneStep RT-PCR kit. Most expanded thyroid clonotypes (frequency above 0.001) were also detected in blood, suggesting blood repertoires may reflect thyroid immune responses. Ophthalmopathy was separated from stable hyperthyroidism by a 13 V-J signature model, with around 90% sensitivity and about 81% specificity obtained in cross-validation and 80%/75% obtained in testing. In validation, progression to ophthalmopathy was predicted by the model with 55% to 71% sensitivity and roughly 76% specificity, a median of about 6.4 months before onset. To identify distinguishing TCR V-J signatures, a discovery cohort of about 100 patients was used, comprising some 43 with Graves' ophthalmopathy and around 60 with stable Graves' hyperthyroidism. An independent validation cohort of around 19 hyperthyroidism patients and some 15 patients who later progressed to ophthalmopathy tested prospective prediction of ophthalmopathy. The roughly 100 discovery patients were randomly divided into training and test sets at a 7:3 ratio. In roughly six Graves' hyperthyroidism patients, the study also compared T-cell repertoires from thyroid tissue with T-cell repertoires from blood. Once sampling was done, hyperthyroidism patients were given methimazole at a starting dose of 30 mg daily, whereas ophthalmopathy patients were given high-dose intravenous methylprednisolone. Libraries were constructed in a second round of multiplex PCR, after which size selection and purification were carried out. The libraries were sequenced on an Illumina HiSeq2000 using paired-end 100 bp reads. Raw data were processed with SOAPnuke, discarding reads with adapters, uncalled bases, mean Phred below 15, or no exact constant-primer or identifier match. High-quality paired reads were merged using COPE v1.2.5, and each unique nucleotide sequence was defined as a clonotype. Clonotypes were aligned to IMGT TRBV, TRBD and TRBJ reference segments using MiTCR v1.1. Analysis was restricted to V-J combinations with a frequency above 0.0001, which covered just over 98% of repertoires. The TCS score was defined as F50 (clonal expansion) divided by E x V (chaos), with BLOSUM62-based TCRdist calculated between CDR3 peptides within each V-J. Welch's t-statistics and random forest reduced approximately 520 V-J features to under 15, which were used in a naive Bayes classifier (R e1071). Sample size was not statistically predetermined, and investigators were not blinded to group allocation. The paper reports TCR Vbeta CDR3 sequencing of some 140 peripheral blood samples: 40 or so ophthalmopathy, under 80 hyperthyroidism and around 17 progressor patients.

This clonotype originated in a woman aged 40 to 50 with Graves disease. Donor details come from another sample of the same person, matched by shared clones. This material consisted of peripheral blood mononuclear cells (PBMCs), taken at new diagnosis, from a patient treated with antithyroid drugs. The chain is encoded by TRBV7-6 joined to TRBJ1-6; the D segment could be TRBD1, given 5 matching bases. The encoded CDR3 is CASSGGRDDSPLHF. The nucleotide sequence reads TGTGCCAGCAGCGGTGGCAGGGACGATTCACCCCTCCACTTT. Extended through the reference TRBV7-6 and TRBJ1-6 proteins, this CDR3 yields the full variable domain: GAGVSQSPRYKVTKRGQDVALRCDPISGHVSLYWYRQALGQGPEFLTYFNYEAQQDKSGLPNDRFSAERPEGSISTLTIQRTEQRDSAMYRCASSGGRDDSPLHFGNGTRLTVT.